This is a list of T cell receptor beta chains from one sample in a study of early stage breast cancer tumors. TCRdb's copy holds only in-frame clones and misses some; the assay was immunoSEQ multiplex PCR. The table lists around 28,000 clones, around 70% of them singletons. The sample taken for sequencing was blood. Source of these receptors: a person aged 45 to 59 with breast cancer. Each CDR3 is given with its conserved first and last residue. The D gene is left open where the match is weak. Size is stated for part of the rows, as once, few or many counts, or as a class when the clone is expanded.

j_call,v_call,clone_size,d_call,cdr3_aa,cdr3_nt
TRBJ2-5,TRBV7-8,.,TRBD2,CASSLSWTSGQETQYF,TGTGCCAGCAGCTTATCTTGGACTAGCGGACAAGAGACCCAGTACTTC
TRBJ2-1,TRBV7-2,.,.,CASSSQSGYNEQFF,TGTGCCAGCAGCAGTCAGAGCGGATACAATGAGCAGTTCTTC
TRBJ1-1,TRBV5-1,.,.,CASSLTVLGTEAFF,TGCGCCAGCAGCTTGACAGTTTTGGGCACTGAAGCTTTCTTT
TRBJ2-1,TRBV6-7,few,.,CAASGGQGYHEQFF,TGTGCCGCAAGCGGGGGACAGGGATATCATGAGCAGTTCTTC
TRBJ2-2,TRBV4-3,.,.,CASSLSSRSGELFF,TGCGCCAGCAGCCTCTCATCCCGGTCTGGGGAGCTGTTTTTT
TRBJ2-5,TRBV6-6,once,TRBD1,CASSYPQGAGETQYF,TGTGCCAGCAGTTACCCGCAGGGGGCGGGGGAGACCCAGTACTTC
TRBJ2-1,TRBV9,.,TRBD2,CASSVAGGSYNEQFF,TGTGCCAGCAGCGTAGCGGGAGGCTCCTACAATGAGCAGTTCTTC
TRBJ2-1,TRBV9,.,.,CASSGQSLSYNEQFF,TGTGCCAGCAGCGGACAGTCTCTCTCCTACAATGAGCAGTTCTTC
TRBJ2-3,TRBV7-7,once,.,CASSLGSTDTQYF,TGTGCTAGCAGCTTGGGCAGCACAGATACGCAGTATTTT
TRBJ2-1,TRBV7-7,.,.,CASSPSESYNEQFF,TGTGCTAGCAGCCCTAGTGAATCCTACAATGAGCAGTTCTTC
TRBJ1-4,TRBV5-1,.,TRBD1,CASSEVGRGQEKLFF,TGCGCCAGCAGCGAGGTCGGCAGGGGGCAGGAAAAACTGTTTTTT
TRBJ2-5,TRBV7-9,.,TRBD2,CASSPRGLALTPETQYF,TGTGCCAGCAGCCCGCGGGGACTAGCCCTTACGCCAGAGACCCAGTACTTC
TRBJ1-3,TRBV7-9,few,.,CASSLARRTGNTIYF,TGTGCCAGCAGCTTAGCGCGACGGACTGGAAACACCATATATTTT
TRBJ1-3,TRBV14,.,.,CASSRTQGWSGNTIYF,TGTGCCAGCAGCCGAACTCAGGGGTGGTCTGGAAACACCATATATTTT
TRBJ2-3,TRBV5-1,.,.,CASSPAREARTDTQYF,TGCGCCAGCAGCCCGGCGAGGGAGGCCCGCACAGATACGCAGTATTTT
TRBJ2-7,TRBV7-2,.,.,CASSLVEGAKYF,TGTGCCAGCAGCTTAGTGGAGGGGGCCAAGTACTTC
TRBJ1-1,TRBV5-1,few,.,CASSDRPGDGTEAFF,TGCGCCAGCAGCGACCGACCAGGGGACGGCACTGAAGCTTTCTTT
TRBJ1-1,TRBV5-4,.,.,CASSSGQGDNTEAFF,TGTGCCAGCAGCTCTGGCCAGGGCGACAACACTGAAGCTTTCTTT
TRBJ2-1,TRBV5-8,.,.,CASSLDSYYNEQFF,TGTGCCAGCAGCTTGGATTCGTACTACAATGAGCAGTTCTTC
TRBJ2-7,TRBV7-9,once,TRBD2,CASSQGGSYEQYF,TGTGCCAGCAGCCAGGGCGGGAGCTACGAGCAGTACTTC
TRBJ2-2,TRBV27,.,TRBD1,CASSSTGVTGELFF,TGTGCCAGCAGCTCAACAGGGGTCACCGGGGAGCTGTTTTTT
TRBJ2-1,TRBV27,once,TRBD2,CASIRTSGSNEQFF,TGTGCCAGCATTAGGACTAGCGGGAGCAATGAGCAGTTCTTC
TRBJ2-3,TRBV7-3,.,.,CASSLSSTDTQYF,TGTGCCAGCAGCTTAAGTAGCACAGATACGCAGTATTTT
TRBJ2-6,TRBV19,once,.,CASSIFLLSGANVLTF,TGTGCCAGTAGTATTTTTCTCCTCTCTGGGGCCAACGTCCTGACTTTC
TRBJ2-3,TRBV4-2,.,.,CASSQEGGLVTDTQYF,TGTGCCAGCAGCCAAGAGGGGGGGCTCGTCACAGATACGCAGTATTTT
TRBJ2-3,TRBV7-9,.,TRBD1,CASRTGLEITTDTQYF,TGTGCCAGCAGGACAGGGTTGGAAATTACCACAGATACGCAGTATTTT
TRBJ1-1,TRBV6-5,.,.,CASSYSAPGAFF,TGTGCCAGCAGTTACTCTGCTCCGGGGGCTTTCTTT
TRBJ1-1,TRBV21-1,.,.,CASKKLTVNTEAFF,TGTGCCAGCAAGAAATTGACCGTGAACACTGAAGCTTTCTTT
TRBJ1-4,TRBV4-2,.,.,CASSPEAKKTNEKLFF,TGTGCCAGCAGCCCCGAGGCCAAAAAAACTAATGAAAAACTGTTTTTT
TRBJ1-2,TRBV6-6,.,TRBD1,CASSTGQGVKGGYTF,TGTGCCAGCAGTACGGGGCAGGGGGTTAAAGGTGGCTACACCTTC
TRBJ2-7,TRBV6-6,.,.,CASSYGLVRHYEQYF,TGTGCCAGCAGTTACGGGCTAGTTCGACACTACGAGCAGTACTTC
TRBJ1-5,TRBV6-1,.,.,CASSVGGNQPQHF,TGTGCCAGCAGTGTGGGTGGCAATCAGCCCCAGCATTTT
TRBJ2-4,TRBV29-1,.,.,CSVLDGHDIQYF,TGCAGCGTTCTCGATGGTCACGACATTCAGTACTTC
TRBJ1-2,TRBV11-2,.,.,CASSLGTSLVYGYTF,TGTGCCAGCAGCTTAGGGACATCCCTAGTCTATGGCTACACCTTC
TRBJ1-1,TRBV6-4,.,.,CASCVDGLNTEAFF,TGTGCCAGCTGCGTCGACGGCCTGAACACTGAAGCTTTCTTT
TRBJ2-3,TRBV11-3,.,.,CASSLGQEPDTQYF,TGTGCCAGCAGCTTAGGCCAGGAACCAGATACGCAGTATTTT
TRBJ2-2,TRBV5-4,once,.,CASSLVAGDTGELFF,TGTGCCAGCAGCCTGGTGGCCGGCGACACCGGGGAGCTGTTTTTT
TRBJ2-3,TRBV25-1,.,.,CASSHDSGDTQYF,TGTGCCAGCAGTCACGACAGCGGAGATACGCAGTATTTT
TRBJ2-7,TRBV4-1,few,TRBD1,CASSQAPTGALYEQYF,TGCGCCAGCAGCCAAGCCCCGACAGGGGCCCTATACGAGCAGTACTTC
TRBJ2-7,TRBV12-2,.,.,CASRLASSYEQYF,TGTGCAAGTCGCTTAGCGAGCAGCTACGAGCAGTACTTC
TRBJ2-3,TRBV11-2,.,TRBD2,CASSSSGRSTDTQYF,TGTGCCAGCAGCTCAAGCGGGAGAAGCACAGATACGCAGTATTTT
TRBJ2-5,TRBV19,few,.,CASSINREETQYF,TGTGCCAGTAGTATAAACAGGGAGGAGACCCAGTACTTC
TRBJ1-5,TRBV30,few,.,CAWSGGSNQPQHF,TGTGCCTGGAGCGGGGGTTCAAATCAGCCCCAGCATTTT
TRBJ2-7,TRBV7-9,.,.,CASSLDGVGEQYF,TGTGCCAGCAGCTTAGATGGGGTGGGCGAGCAGTACTTC
TRBJ2-3,TRBV7-6,.,.,CASSLAAGFHTDTQYF,TGTGCCAGCAGCTTAGCGGCAGGGTTCCACACAGATACGCAGTATTTT
TRBJ1-2,TRBV14,.,.,CASSQGLGYGYTF,TGTGCCAGCAGCCAAGGACTGGGCTATGGCTACACCTTC
TRBJ2-2,TRBV10-3,.,.,CAISEPGLAPGELFF,TGTGCCATCAGTGAGCCCGGCCTGGCCCCCGGGGAGCTGTTTTTT
TRBJ1-1,TRBV28,.,.,CASTITASTEAFF,TGTGCCAGCACCATAACGGCGAGCACTGAAGCTTTCTTT
TRBJ1-5,TRBV25-1,few,TRBD1,CASSQTGAGQPQHF,TGTGCCAGCAGTCAAACAGGGGCGGGTCAGCCCCAGCATTTT
TRBJ2-3,TRBV5-6,.,TRBD1,CASSTGAKKYF,TGTGCCAGCAGTACAGGGGCGAAGAAGTATTTT
TRBJ2-1,TRBV4-2,few,TRBD2,CASSPLAGGNNEQFF,TGTGCCAGCAGCCCCCTAGCGGGAGGTAACAATGAGCAGTTCTTC
TRBJ2-3,TRBV6-4,.,.,CASSDLSTDTQYF,TGTGCCAGCAGTGACTTAAGCACAGATACGCAGTATTTT
TRBJ2-2,TRBV5-4,.,TRBD2,CASSLAGVNTGELFF,TGTGCCAGCAGCCTAGCGGGAGTGAACACCGGGGAGCTGTTTTTT
TRBJ2-1,TRBV7-3,.,.,CASSLLDSNNEQFF,TGTGCCAGCAGCTTACTGGACTCCAATAATGAGCAGTTCTTC
TRBJ1-5,TRBV21-1,.,.,CASSKGGTGGRGVSNQPQHF,TGTGCCAGCAGCAAAGGGGGCACAGGAGGGAGGGGGGTAAGCAATCAGCCCCAGCATTTT
TRBJ2-4,TRBV11-2,.,.,CASSLGRLAKNIQYF,TGTGCCAGCAGCTTAGGCAGGTTAGCCAAAAACATTCAGTACTTC
TRBJ2-7,TRBV13,few,.,CASSSGGNLYEQYF,TGTGCCAGCAGCTCCGGGGGCAACCTATACGAGCAGTACTTC
TRBJ2-7,TRBV9,.,TRBD1,CASSVNGQGYEQYF,TGTGCCAGCAGCGTTAATGGACAGGGATACGAGCAGTACTTC
TRBJ1-1,TRBV4-1,.,TRBD1,CASSWWDSSNTEAFF,TGCGCCAGCAGCTGGTGGGACAGTTCGAACACTGAAGCTTTCTTT
TRBJ1-5,TRBV7-8,.,.,CASSLPPEGSTSRNQPQHF,TGTGCCAGCAGCTTACCGCCCGAGGGCAGTACCTCTCGCAATCAGCCCCAGCATTTT